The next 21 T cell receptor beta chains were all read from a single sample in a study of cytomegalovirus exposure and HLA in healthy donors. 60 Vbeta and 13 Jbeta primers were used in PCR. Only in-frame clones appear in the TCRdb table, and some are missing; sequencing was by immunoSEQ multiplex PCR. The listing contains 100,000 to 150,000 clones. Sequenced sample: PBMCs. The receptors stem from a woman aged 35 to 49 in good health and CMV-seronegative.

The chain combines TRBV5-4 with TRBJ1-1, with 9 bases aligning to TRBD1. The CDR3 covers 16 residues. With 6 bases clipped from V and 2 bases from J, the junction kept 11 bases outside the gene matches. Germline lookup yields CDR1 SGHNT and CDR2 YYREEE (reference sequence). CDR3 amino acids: CASTTGQGRINTEAFF. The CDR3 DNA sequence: TGTGCCAGCACAACCGGACAGGGGAGGATTAACACTGAAGCTTTCTTT.

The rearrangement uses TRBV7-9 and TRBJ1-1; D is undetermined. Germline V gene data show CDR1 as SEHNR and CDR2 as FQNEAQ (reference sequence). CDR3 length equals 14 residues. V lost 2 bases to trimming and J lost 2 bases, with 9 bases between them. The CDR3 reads CASSLSRLNTEAFF. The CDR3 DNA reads TGTGCCAGCAGCTTATCCCGTCTAAACACTGAAGCTTTCTTT.

The CDR3 reads CASSPGQEPNIQYF. CDR3 nucleotide sequence: TGTGCCAGCAGCCCCGGACAGGAACCCAACATTCAGTACTTC. This sequence joins TRBV11-3 and TRBJ2-4, with 7 positions matching TRBD1. V was pared by 5 bases and J by 7 bases, with 8 bases of the junction left unmatched. The germline V gene encodes CDR1 SGHNT and CDR2 YENEEA. This CDR3 is built from 14 residues.

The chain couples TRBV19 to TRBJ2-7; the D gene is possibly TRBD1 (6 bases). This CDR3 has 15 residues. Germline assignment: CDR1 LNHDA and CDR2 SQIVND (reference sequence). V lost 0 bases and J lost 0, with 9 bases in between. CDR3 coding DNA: TGTGCCAGTAGTATAGAGGGACACTTCTCCTACGAGCAGTACTTC. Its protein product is CASSIEGHFSYEQYF.

CDR3 nucleotides: TGTGCCACCAGCAGAGATTCCGGGGCGGGGGGGTTCAGCAATGAGCAGTTCTTC. Translated, it gives CATSRDSGAGGFSNEQFF. This chain connects TRBV15 to TRBJ2-1; TRBD2 aligns across 9 bases. Germline V gene sequence: CDR1 LNHNV, CDR2 YYDKDF (reference sequence). This CDR3 region has 18 residues. The junction had 12 bases not matched to a gene; V was cut back by 0 bases and J by 6 bases.

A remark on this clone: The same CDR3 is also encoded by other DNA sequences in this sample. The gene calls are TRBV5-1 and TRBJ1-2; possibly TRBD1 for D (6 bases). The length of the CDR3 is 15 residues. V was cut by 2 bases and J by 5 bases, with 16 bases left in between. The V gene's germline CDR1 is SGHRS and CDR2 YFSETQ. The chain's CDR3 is CASSLRTDSNYGYTF. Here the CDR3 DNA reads TGCGCCAGCAGCTTACGGACAGACAGCAATTATGGCTACACCTTC.

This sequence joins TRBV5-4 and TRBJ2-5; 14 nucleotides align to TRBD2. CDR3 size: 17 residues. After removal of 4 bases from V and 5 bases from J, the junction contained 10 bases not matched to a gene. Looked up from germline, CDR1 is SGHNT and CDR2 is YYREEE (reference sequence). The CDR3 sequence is CASSPGLAGVVRETQYF. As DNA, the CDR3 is TGTGCCAGCAGCCCGGGACTAGCGGGGGTAGTCCGGGAGACCCAGTACTTC.

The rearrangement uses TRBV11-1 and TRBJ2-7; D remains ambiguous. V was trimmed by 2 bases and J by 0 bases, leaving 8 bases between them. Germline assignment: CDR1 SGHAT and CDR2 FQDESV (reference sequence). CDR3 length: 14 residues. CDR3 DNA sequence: TGTGCCAGCAGCTTATCCGGGTTCTCCTACGAGCAGTACTTC. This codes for CASSLSGFSYEQYF.

CDR3 DNA: TGTGCCATCAGTGGGACAGTCAACACTGAAGCTTTCTTT. Its translation: CAISGTVNTEAFF. The chain has TRBV10-3 and TRBJ1-1; D perhaps matches TRBD1 (6 bases). The V end lost 4 bases, the J end lost 2 bases, and 8 bases lay between the germline ends. This CDR3 is 13 amino acids long. Germline V lookup: CDR1 ENHRY, CDR2 SYGVKD.

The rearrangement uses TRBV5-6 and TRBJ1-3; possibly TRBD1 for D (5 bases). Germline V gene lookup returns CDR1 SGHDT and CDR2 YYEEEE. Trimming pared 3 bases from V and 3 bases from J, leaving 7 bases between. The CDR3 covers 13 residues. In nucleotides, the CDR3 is TGTGCCAGCAGCTGGGGGGGTGGAAACACCATATATTTT. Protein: CASSWGGGNTIYF.

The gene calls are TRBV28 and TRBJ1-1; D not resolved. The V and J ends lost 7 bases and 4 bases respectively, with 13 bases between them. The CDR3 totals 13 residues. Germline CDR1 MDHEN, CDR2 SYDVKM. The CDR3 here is CASTIEYRTEAFF. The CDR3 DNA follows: TGTGCCAGCACCATAGAGTATCGCACTGAAGCTTTCTTT.

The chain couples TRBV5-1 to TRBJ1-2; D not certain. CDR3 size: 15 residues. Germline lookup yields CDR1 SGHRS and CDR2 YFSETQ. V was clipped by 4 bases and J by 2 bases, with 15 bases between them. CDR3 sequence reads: CASSREGSLNYGYTF. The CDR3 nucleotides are TGCGCCAGCAGCCGGGAAGGGAGCCTAAACTATGGCTACACCTTC. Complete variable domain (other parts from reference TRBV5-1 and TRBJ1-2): KAGVTQTPRYLIKTRGQQVTLSCSPISGHRSVSWYQQTPGQGLQFLFEYFSETQRNKGNFPGRFSGRQFSNSRSEMNVSTLELGDSALYLCASSREGSLNYGYTFGSGTRLTVV.

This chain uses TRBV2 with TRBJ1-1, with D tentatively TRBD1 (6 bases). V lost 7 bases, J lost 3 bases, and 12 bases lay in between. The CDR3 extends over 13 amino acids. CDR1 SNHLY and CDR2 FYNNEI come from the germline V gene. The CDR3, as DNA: TGTGCCAGCATACTATACAGGGACACTGAAGCTTTCTTT. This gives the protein CASILYRDTEAFF.

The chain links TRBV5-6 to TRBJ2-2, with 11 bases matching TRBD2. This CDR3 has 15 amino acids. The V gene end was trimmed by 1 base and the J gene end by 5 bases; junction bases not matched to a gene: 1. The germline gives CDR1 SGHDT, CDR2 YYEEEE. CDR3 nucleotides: TGTGCCAGCAGCTTGCTAGCGGGGGGTACCGGGGAGCTGTTTTTT. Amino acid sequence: CASSLLAGGTGELFF.

CDR3 sequence: CASSPRLPPEQYF. The CDR3 nucleotides read TGTGCCAGCTCACCACGACTACCCCCCGAGCAGTACTTC. The chain recombines TRBV18 with TRBJ2-7; maybe TRBD2 (5 bases). The CDR3 is 13 amino acids. The germline V gene has CDR1 KGHSH and CDR2 LQKENI. Deletions cut 1 base from V and 6 bases from J, with 10 bases between.

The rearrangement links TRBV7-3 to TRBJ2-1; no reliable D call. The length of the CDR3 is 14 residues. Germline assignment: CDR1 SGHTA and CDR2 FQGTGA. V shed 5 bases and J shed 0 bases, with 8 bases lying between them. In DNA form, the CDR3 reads TGTGCCAGCAGCAGTACGGGCTCCTACAATGAGCAGTTCTTC. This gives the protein CASSSTGSYNEQFF.

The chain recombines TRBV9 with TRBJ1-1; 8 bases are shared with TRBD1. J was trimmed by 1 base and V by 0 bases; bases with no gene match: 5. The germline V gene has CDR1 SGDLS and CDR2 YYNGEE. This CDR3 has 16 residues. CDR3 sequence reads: CASSVDIGQGNTEAFF. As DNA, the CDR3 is TGTGCCAGCAGCGTAGATATAGGACAGGGGAACACTGAAGCTTTCTTT.

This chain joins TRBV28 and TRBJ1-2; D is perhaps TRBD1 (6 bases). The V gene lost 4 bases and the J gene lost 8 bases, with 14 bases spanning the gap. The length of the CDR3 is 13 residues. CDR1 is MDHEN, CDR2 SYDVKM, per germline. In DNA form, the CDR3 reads TGTGCCAGCAGTTCCTCAGACAGGACAGGCTACACCTTC. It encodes CASSSSDRTGYTF.

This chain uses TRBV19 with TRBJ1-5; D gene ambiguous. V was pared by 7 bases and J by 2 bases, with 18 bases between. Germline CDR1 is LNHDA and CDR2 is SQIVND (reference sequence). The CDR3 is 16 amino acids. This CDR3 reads CASTDGSLKGNQPQHF. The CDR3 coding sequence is TGTGCCAGTACCGATGGGAGTTTGAAGGGCAATCAGCCCCAGCATTTT.

CDR3 residues: CASSLSRAYEQYF. The CDR3 DNA reads as TGTGCCAGCAGTTTAAGCAGGGCCTACGAGCAGTACTTC. This rearrangement joins TRBV27 to TRBJ2-7; D possibly corresponds to TRBD1 (5 bases). The ends were cut back, 2 bases at V and 2 bases at J, with 7 bases in the middle. The germline V gene encodes CDR1 MNHEY and CDR2 SMNVEV (reference sequence). The CDR3 has 13 amino acids.

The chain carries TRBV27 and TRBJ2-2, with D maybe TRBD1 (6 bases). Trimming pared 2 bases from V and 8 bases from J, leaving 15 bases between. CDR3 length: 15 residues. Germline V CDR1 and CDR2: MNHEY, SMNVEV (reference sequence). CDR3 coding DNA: TGTGCCAGCAGTTTAAGGGACACCGGCCCGGGGGAGCTGTTTTTT. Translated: CASSLRDTGPGELFF.